The text below deals with one T cell receptor (beta chain). Execution of the assay was at deep level. How the authors handled the data: Filtering was not the same, since immunoSEQ gave junction-only sequences without quality scores. TCRdb's copy holds only in-frame clones and misses some; the assay was immunoSEQ multiplex PCR. V, J and clone size derive from that table, while D and trimming were established from the DNA sequence. The table includes just over 2,000,000 clones, 85% to 95% detected once. The sample is drawn from a study of shared clonotypes between healthy human individuals. Naive CD45RA+ and memory CD45RA-negative subsets were split from CD4+ cells. V was clipped by 1 base and J by 1 base, with 10 bases between them. From germline, CDR1 is LGHNA and CDR2 YSLEER. This CDR3 has 15 residues.

The receptor's source is a man aged 18 to 29 in good health. The J gene is TRBJ1-1, the V gene TRBV4-3, with D unresolved. Sequences were obtained from naive CD4+ T cells sorted from blood. Indicated subset: CD45RA+ positively selected. The CDR3 sequence: CASSQGAGRNTEAFF. The CDR3 DNA reads TGCGCCAGCAGCCAAGGGGCAGGCCGGAACACTGAAGCTTTCTTT.